These 32 T cell receptor beta chains were all obtained from the same sample, sequenced in a study of beta chain features in type 1 diabetes. Findings and limits, study-wide: Significant though moderate, a shortening of TCRB CDR3s appeared in all four CD4+ subsets of Type 1 diabetes patients.

Since all of the isolated RNA was reverse transcribed, expressed TCRB transcripts were what got sequenced. The table came from immunoSEQ multiplex PCR; TCRdb's copy has only in-frame clones and leaves some out. The table records more than 250,000 clones, about 15% of them present only once. The antigens of these receptors remain unknown. The sequenced sample consisted of naive CD4+ T cells from blood. These receptors were taken from a man younger than 30 with type 1 diabetes.

This clone was detected only a few times. This chain joins TRBV7-9 and TRBJ2-5; D is perhaps TRBD2 (6 bases). There are 18 residues in the CDR3. V dropped 2 bases and J dropped 4 bases, with 23 bases sitting between them. Per germline, CDR1 SEHNR and CDR2 FQNEAQ (reference sequence). The CDR3 sequence is CASSLISGRTPKIETQYF. In DNA, the CDR3 is TGTGCCAGCAGCTTAATAAGCGGGCGGACCCCAAAGATAGAGACCCAGTACTTC. Full variable domain (remainder filled in from reference TRBV7-9 and TRBJ2-5): DTGVSQNPRHKITKRGQNVTFRCDPISEHNRLYWYRQTLGQGPEFLTYFQNEAQLEKSRLLSDRFSAERPKGSFSTLEIQRTEQGDSAMYLCASSLISGRTPKIETQYFGPGTRLLVL.

This clone came up a few times. The chain joins TRBV5-1 to TRBJ2-5; D gene unclear. The CDR3 is 15 amino acids. Germline V CDR1 and CDR2: SGHRS, YFSETQ. V lost 3 bases and J 4 bases, leaving 16 bases between the germline ends. The CDR3 spells CASSWNSVERETQYF. The CDR3 DNA follows: TGCGCCAGCAGCTGGAACAGTGTCGAAAGAGAGACCCAGTACTTC.

This clone was counted only a few times. The chain employs TRBV7-7 and TRBJ2-1; D remains unclear. Per germline, CDR1 SSHAT and CDR2 FNYEAQ (reference sequence). V was clipped by 3 bases and J by 4 bases, with 7 bases between them. The CDR3 spans 13 residues. As DNA, the CDR3 is TGTGCCAGCAGCTTGGAGCCATACAATGAGCAGTTCTTC. Translated, it gives CASSLEPYNEQFF.

J is TRBJ2-3 and V is TRBV7-7; D is undetermined. The length of the CDR3 is 15 residues. The germline V gene has CDR1 SSHAT and CDR2 FNYEAQ (reference sequence). V gave up 4 bases and J gave up 4 bases, with 15 bases separating them. The CDR3: CASSSGTASADTQYF. The CDR3 nucleotides are TGTGCCAGCAGCTCTGGAACAGCCTCCGCAGATACGCAGTATTTT.

V and J are TRBV7-2 and TRBJ2-3; D is uncertain. Trimming took 3 bases from V and 2 from J, leaving 3 bases between them. This CDR3 comprises 12 residues. Germline V gives CDR1 SGHTA, CDR2 FQGNSA. CDR3 sequence (DNA): TGTGCCAGCAGCTTTTACACAGATACGCAGTATTTT. It is translated as CASSFYTDTQYF. Using reference TRBV7-2 and TRBJ2-3 for the parts outside the CDR3, the full variable domain is GAGVSQSPSNKVTEKGKDVELRCDPISGHTALYWYRQSLGQGLEFLIYFQGNSAPDKSGLPSDRFSAERTGGSVSTLTIQRTQQEDSAVYLCASSFYTDTQYFGPGTRLTVL.

The chain's CDR3 is CASSPRPGGGTEAFF. CDR3 nucleotides: TGTGCCAGCAGTCCGCGGCCCGGCGGGGGGACTGAAGCTTTCTTT. The chain is built from TRBV27 and TRBJ1-1; D is perhaps TRBD1 (5 bases). V dropped 5 bases and J dropped 5 bases, with 18 bases sitting between them. CDR3 size: 15 residues. The V gene's germline CDR1 is MNHEY and CDR2 SMNVEV (reference sequence).

The gene calls are TRBV4-1 and TRBJ2-7; 12 bases match TRBD2. V was clipped by 2 bases and J by 1 base; unmatched bases: 3. Germline CDR1 and CDR2: MGHRA and YSYEKL. The CDR3 runs 16 residues. Here the CDR3 reads CASSQPTSGSSYEQYF. DNA of the CDR3: TGCGCCAGCAGCCAACCGACTAGCGGGAGTTCCTACGAGCAGTACTTC.

This clone was detected a few times. This rearrangement joins TRBV1 to TRBJ2-7; the table assigns TRBD2, which was not confirmed against the DNA. TRBV1 is an annotated pseudogene. This CDR3 contains 17 residues. CDR3 sequence (DNA): TGCACCAGCAGCCAAGAACTAGCGGGAGGCACTTGTCCCGAGCAGTACTTC. Protein product: CTSSQELAGGTCPEQYF.

This clone was counted between two and nine times. The gene calls are TRBV29-1 and TRBJ2-5, with D possibly matching TRBD1 (6 bases). Between the trimmed V and J ends, which lost 2 bases and 5 bases, there was a span of 9 bases. The CDR3 is 12 residues long. CDR1 and CDR2 from the germline V gene are SQVTM and ANQGSEA. This CDR3 is CSVEWGPETQYF. The CDR3 coding sequence is TGCAGCGTTGAATGGGGGCCGGAGACCCAGTACTTC.

This clone was observed a few times. This rearrangement joins TRBV4-3 to TRBJ1-6; 9 nucleotides align to TRBD1. Germline CDR1 and CDR2: LGHNA and YSLEER. The CDR3 spans 18 residues. Trimming at V came to 0 bases and at J to 9 bases, leaving 12 bases not matched to a gene. CDR3 DNA sequence: TGCGCCAGCAGCCAAGATCCAACCCCGGGACAGGGAGGTTCACCCCTCCACTTT. It translates to CASSQDPTPGQGGSPLHF.

This clone has just a few counts. V and J are TRBV27 and TRBJ2-7, with 10 positions matching TRBD2. V shed 5 bases, J shed 2 bases, and the junction held 9 bases outside the gene matches. Germline values: CDR1 MNHEY, CDR2 SMNVEV (reference sequence). This CDR3 comprises 16 residues. CDR3 bases: TGTGCCAGCAGTCCGACCGGACTAGCGGACACCTACGAGCAGTACTTC. This codes for CASSPTGLADTYEQYF.

CDR3 coding DNA: TGTGCCAGCAGCGCGGGACTAGCGGGAGGCTACAATGAGCAGTTCTTC. Its protein product is CASSAGLAGGYNEQFF. J is TRBJ2-1 and V is TRBV5-5; TRBD2 matches at 15 bases. The ends lost 4 bases at V and 3 bases at J; junction bases unmatched: 2. This CDR3 contains 16 residues. In germline, CDR1 is SGHKS, CDR2 YYEKEE (reference sequence).

V and J are TRBV2 and TRBJ2-6; D remains ambiguous. Germline CDR1 SNHLY, CDR2 FYNNEI. Trimming stripped 6 bases from V and 1 base from J, with 7 bases between. The CDR3 is 14 amino acids. CDR3 bases: TGTGCCAGCAGGAGAGATTCTGGGGCCAACGTCCTGACTTTC. This encodes CASRRDSGANVLTF.

This clone was detected only a few times. The chain couples TRBV11-2 to TRBJ2-3; 12 positions match TRBD2. The CDR3 is made up of 15 amino acids. The germline CDR1 and CDR2 sequences are SGHAT and FQNNGV. V lost 5 bases to trimming and J lost 3 bases; unmatched junction nucleotides: 3. CDR3 region: CASSPSGGATDTQYF. CDR3 in DNA: TGTGCCAGCAGCCCTAGCGGGGGGGCAACAGATACGCAGTATTTT.

The rearrangement joins TRBV11-2 to TRBJ2-7; a possible D gene is TRBD1 (8 bases). This CDR3 comprises 15 residues. Germline V gene data show CDR1 as SGHAT and CDR2 as FQNNGV. Deletions cut 5 bases from V and 2 bases from J, with 16 bases between. Written as DNA, the CDR3 is TGTGCCAGCAGCACCTACAGGGGGGGGACCTACGAGCAGTACTTC. It yields the protein CASSTYRGGTYEQYF.

There are a few counts of this clone. The chain joins TRBV10-3 to TRBJ2-7, with 8 positions matching TRBD1. The length of the CDR3 is 14 residues. Trimming removed 4 bases from V and 2 bases from J; junction bases left unmatched: 4. Per the germline V gene, CDR1 is ENHRY and CDR2 is SYGVKD. The CDR3 sequence is CAISGMDRAYEQYF. The CDR3 nucleotides read TGTGCCATCAGTGGAATGGACAGGGCCTACGAGCAGTACTTC.

This clone was observed a few times. The chain has TRBV5-1 and TRBJ2-1; the match to TRBD2 covers 10 bases. Germline loops: CDR1 SGHRS, CDR2 YFSETQ. The CDR3 sequence is 15 residues long. The trim removed 2 bases at V and 10 bases at J, leaving 9 bases unmatched. The CDR3 region is CASSFRLAGVGEQFF. As DNA, the CDR3 is TGCGCCAGCAGCTTCAGGCTAGCGGGAGTAGGGGAGCAGTTCTTC.

CDR3 amino acids: CASSPDPYRASNTGELFF. DNA for the CDR3: TGCGCCAGCAGCCCAGACCCCTACAGGGCTTCGAACACCGGGGAGCTGTTTTTT. V is TRBV5-1 and J is TRBJ2-2; D possibly corresponds to TRBD1 (6 bases). This CDR3 has 18 amino acids. Per the germline V gene, CDR1 is SGHRS and CDR2 is YFSETQ. V was clipped by 4 bases and J by 0 bases, with 19 bases between them.

This sequence joins TRBV9 and TRBJ2-5; 12 bases are a match to TRBD2. V gave up 1 base and J gave up 2 bases; unmatched junction bases: 9. The CDR3 has 18 residues. CDR1 SGDLS and CDR2 YYNGEE come from the germline V gene. This CDR3 reads CASSVTASGGARQETQYF. CDR3 in DNA: TGTGCCAGCAGCGTAACTGCTAGCGGGGGGGCTCGGCAAGAGACCCAGTACTTC.

The rearrangement links TRBV11-2 to TRBJ2-3; 9 positions agree with TRBD2. Germline lookup yields CDR1 SGHAT and CDR2 FQNNGV. Unmatched junction bases numbered 9, after V lost 6 bases and J lost 5 bases. The CDR3 spans 15 residues. The CDR3 loop is CASSRLAEPRDTQYF. CDR3 DNA sequence: TGTGCCAGCAGTAGACTAGCGGAGCCCCGAGATACGCAGTATTTT. Full variable domain (outside the CDR3, taken from reference TRBV11-2 and TRBJ2-3): EAGVAQSPRYKIIEKRQSVAFWCNPISGHATLYWYQQILGQGPKLLIQFQNNGVVDDSQLPKDRFSAERLKGVDSTLKIQPAKLEDSAVYLCASSRLAEPRDTQYFGPGTRLTVL.

This clone came up a few times. This chain connects TRBV30 to TRBJ2-1; 7 positions match TRBD2. The germline gives CDR1 GTSNPN, CDR2 SVGIG (reference sequence). The CDR3 totals 14 residues. V dropped 2 bases and J dropped 8; count of bases not matched to a gene: 9. In nucleotides, the CDR3 is TGTGCCTGGAGTCCAATGACTAGCCTCCATGAGCAGTTCTTC. Translating it yields CAWSPMTSLHEQFF.

This clone was observed a handful of times. The chain couples TRBV7-2 to TRBJ1-3; 7 positions agree with TRBD1. Germline loops: CDR1 SGHTA, CDR2 FQGNSA. The CDR3 runs to 15 residues. The J segment lost 0 bases and the V segment lost 3 bases, leaving 2 bases of the junction unmatched. The CDR3 loop is CASSLTGLSGNTIYF. Here the CDR3 DNA reads TGTGCCAGCAGCTTGACAGGGCTCTCTGGAAACACCATATATTTT.

Remarks on this clone: Other nucleotide sequences from this sample produce the same CDR3. The chain combines TRBV5-1 with TRBJ1-2; D is possibly TRBD1 (5 bases). From germline, CDR1 is SGHRS and CDR2 YFSETQ. V gave up 0 bases and J gave up 0 bases, with 6 bases separating them. The CDR3 has 14 residues. The CDR3 is CASSLGQSNYGYTF. Here the CDR3 DNA reads TGCGCCAGCAGCTTGGGACAGTCTAACTATGGCTACACCTTC.

The rearrangement uses TRBV7-9 and TRBJ1-1; D perhaps matches TRBD1 (6 bases). Per germline, CDR1 SEHNR and CDR2 FQNEAQ (reference sequence). The CDR3 totals 14 residues. The V end was cut by 5 bases, the J end by 6 bases, with 16 bases between. CDR3 region: CASSPETGRPEAFF. The CDR3 DNA reads as TGTGCCAGCAGCCCAGAGACAGGTAGACCTGAAGCTTTCTTT.

In its sample, this clone was seen a few times. This rearrangement joins TRBV5-1 to TRBJ2-7; 10 positions agree with TRBD1. CDR1 and CDR2 (germline): SGHRS, YFSETQ. This CDR3 has 14 residues. V shed 4 bases and J 6 bases; nucleotides not matched to a gene: 7. Here the CDR3 DNA reads TGCGCCAGCAGCGCGGGGGACAGGGGTTCCGAGCAGTACTTC. The encoded protein is CASSAGDRGSEQYF.

V and J are TRBV28 and TRBJ1-1; 7 bases fit TRBD1. There are 12 residues in the CDR3. Germline V gene lookup returns CDR1 MDHEN and CDR2 SYDVKM. V trimming: 7 bases; J trimming: 8 bases; junction bases outside the gene matches: 7. The CDR3, as DNA: TGTGCCAGCACCGAGCCGACAGGGGAAGCTTTCTTT. It yields the protein CASTEPTGEAFF.

This clone was detected a few times. This chain links TRBV6-1 with TRBJ1-5; no clear D gene. The CDR3 is 12 residues long. The germline V gene has CDR1 MNHNS and CDR2 SASEGT. V lost 4 bases and J lost 7, with 8 bases in between. Here the CDR3 reads CASSGSGQPQHF. The DNA for the CDR3 is TGTGCCAGCAGTGGTTCCGGGCAGCCCCAGCATTTT.

This clone was counted only a few times. The gene calls are TRBV6-4 and TRBJ2-2, with D hard to call. Trimming removed 8 bases at V and 4 bases at J, with 11 bases between. Germline V gene data show CDR1 as MRHNA and CDR2 as SNTAGT. This CDR3 is built from 13 residues. The CDR3 coding sequence is TGTGCCAGCCGACCGGAGAGCACCGGGGAGCTGTTTTTT. Protein sequence: CASRPESTGELFF.

V is TRBV9 and J is TRBJ1-1; D call uncertain. The CDR3 extends over 15 amino acids. V was pared by 1 base and J by 2 bases, with 12 bases between. Germline CDR1 and CDR2: SGDLS and YYNGEE. The CDR3 DNA follows: TGTGCCAGCAGCGTATGGGCGCAAACCAACACTGAAGCTTTCTTT. Translated: CASSVWAQTNTEAFF.

Only a few counts were recorded for this clone. V gene TRBV18 combines with J gene TRBJ1-1, with a tentative D call TRBD1 (6 bases). Looked up from germline, CDR1 is KGHSH and CDR2 is LQKENI. V was pared by 10 bases and J by 3 bases, with 18 bases between. This CDR3 is 14 amino acids long. The CDR3 is CATATAGVDTEAFF. As DNA, the CDR3 is TGTGCCACCGCGACGGCAGGGGTGGACACTGAAGCTTTCTTT.

This clone has only a few counts. This chain uses TRBV7-2 with TRBJ2-3; no definite D call. The germline V gene encodes CDR1 SGHTA and CDR2 FQGNSA. The CDR3 sequence is 14 residues long. V was pared by 3 bases and J by 4 bases, with 11 bases between. The DNA for the CDR3 is TGTGCCAGCAGCTTTCAGGTCGGTCCAGATACGCAGTATTTT. Residues: CASSFQVGPDTQYF.

V gene TRBV2 combines with J gene TRBJ1-1; no clear D. V lost 8 bases and J 1 base, leaving 11 bases between the germline ends. CDR1 is SNHLY and CDR2 is FYNNEI in the germline V gene. There are 13 residues in the CDR3. The CDR3: CASRKEANTEAFF. DNA of the CDR3: TGTGCCAGCCGTAAGGAGGCGAACACTGAAGCTTTCTTT. The full variable domain, rest sourced from reference TRBV2 and TRBJ1-1, is EPEVTQTPSHQVTQMGQEVILRCVPISNHLYFYWYRQILGQKVEFLVSFYNNEISEKSEIFDDQFSVERPDGSNFTLKIRSTKLEDSAMYFCASRKEANTEAFFGQGTRLTVV.